This TCR beta chain was profiled in a study of control samples from healthy donors and cancer patients (dated by TCRdb to the early 2020s). The CDR3, cysteine through phenylalanine, is 17 amino acids long. The read is trimmed to its CDR3 DNA, 51 bases read in frame from base 1. CDR1 MNHNS and CDR2 SASEGT are derived from the germline V gene. V drops 2 bases and J drops 2 bases, leaving 16 bases in between. Comment on this clone: No antigen is known for it. No base-level quality is on record; no much larger clone is a single base apart.

Library method: the immunoSEQ multiplex PCR assay. The table was pulled from immuneACCESS by TCRdb, which kept in-frame rearrangements only. Such tables lose some clones; where checked, under half of the loss comes from unresolved V genes, and the rest has no known cause. A total of fewer than 200,000 clones appear in this sample, about 90% of them only once. 12% of the sample comes from the top ten. The sequenced material came from blood. The chain couples TRBV6-1 to TRBJ1-5; perhaps TRBD1 is the D gene, with 5 bases matching. This clonotype was sampled from a man aged 25 to 45 in good health. The nucleotide sequence reads TGTGCCAGCAGTGAATTTGGGGCCCAAAATGGCAATCAGCCCCAGCATTTT. It is translated as CASSEFGAQNGNQPQHF.